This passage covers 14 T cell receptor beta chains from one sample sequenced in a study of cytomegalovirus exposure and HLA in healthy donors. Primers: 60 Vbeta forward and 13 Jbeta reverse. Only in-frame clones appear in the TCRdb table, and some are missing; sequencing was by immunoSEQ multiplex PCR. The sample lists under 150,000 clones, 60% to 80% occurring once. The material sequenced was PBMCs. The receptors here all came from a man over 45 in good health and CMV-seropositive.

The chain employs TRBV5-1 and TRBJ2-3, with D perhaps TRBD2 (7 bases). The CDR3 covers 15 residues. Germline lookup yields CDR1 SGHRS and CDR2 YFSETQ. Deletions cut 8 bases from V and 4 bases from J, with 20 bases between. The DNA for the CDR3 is TGCGCCAGTCGCCCTTGGGGGGGGGCCTCAGATACGCAGTATTTT. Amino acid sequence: CASRPWGGASDTQYF. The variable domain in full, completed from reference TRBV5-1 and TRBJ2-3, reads KAGVTQTPRYLIKTRGQQVTLSCSPISGHRSVSWYQQTPGQGLQFLFEYFSETQRNKGNFPGRFSGRQFSNSRSEMNVSTLELGDSALYLCASRPWGGASDTQYFGPGTRLTVL.

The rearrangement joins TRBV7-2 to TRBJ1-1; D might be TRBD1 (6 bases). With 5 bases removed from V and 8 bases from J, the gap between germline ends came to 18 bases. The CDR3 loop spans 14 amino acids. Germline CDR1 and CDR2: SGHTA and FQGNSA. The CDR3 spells CASSPTRADREAFF. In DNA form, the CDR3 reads TGTGCCAGCAGCCCCACCCGAGCGGACAGAGAAGCTTTCTTT.

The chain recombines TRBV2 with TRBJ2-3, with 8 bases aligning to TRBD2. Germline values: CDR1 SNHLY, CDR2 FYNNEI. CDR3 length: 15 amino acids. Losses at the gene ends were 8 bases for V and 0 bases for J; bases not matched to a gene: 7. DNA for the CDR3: TGTGCCAGCTGTTTTAGCGGGAAAAGCACAGATACGCAGTATTTT. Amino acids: CASCFSGKSTDTQYF.

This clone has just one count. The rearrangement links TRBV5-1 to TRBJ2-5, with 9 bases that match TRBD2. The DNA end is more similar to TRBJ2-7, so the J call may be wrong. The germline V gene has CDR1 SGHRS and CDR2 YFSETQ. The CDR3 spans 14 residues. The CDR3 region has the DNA TGCGCCAGCAGCGGGACTAGCACTCCCTACGAGCAGTACTTC. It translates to CASSGTSTPYEQYF.

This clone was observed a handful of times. CDR3 loop: CASSFLNHRGEQYF. The CDR3 DNA follows: TGTGCCAGCAGCTTCCTCAACCACCGGGGCGAGCAGTACTTC. V usage is TRBV5-6 and J usage is TRBJ2-7, with D perhaps matching TRBD2 (5 bases). The germline gives CDR1 SGHDT, CDR2 YYEEEE. The CDR3 loop spans 14 amino acids. Between the trimmed V and J ends, which lost 2 bases and 6 bases, there was a span of 15 bases.

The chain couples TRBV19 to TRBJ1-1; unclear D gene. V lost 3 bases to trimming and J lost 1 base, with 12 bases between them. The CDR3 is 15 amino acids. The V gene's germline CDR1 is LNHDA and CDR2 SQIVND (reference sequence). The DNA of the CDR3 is TGTGCCAGTAGTATTCAAAGCATTCCGAACACTGAAGCTTTCTTT. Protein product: CASSIQSIPNTEAFF. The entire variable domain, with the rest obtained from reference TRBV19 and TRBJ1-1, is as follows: DGGITQSPKYLFRKEGQNVTLSCEQNLNHDAMYWYRQDPGQGLRLIYYSQIVNDFQKGDIAEGYSVSREKKESFPLTVTSAQKNPTAFYLCASSIQSIPNTEAFFGQGTRLTVV.

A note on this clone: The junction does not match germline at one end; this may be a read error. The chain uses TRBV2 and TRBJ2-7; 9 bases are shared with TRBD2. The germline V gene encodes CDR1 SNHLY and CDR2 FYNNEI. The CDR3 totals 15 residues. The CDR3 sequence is CASSATSGLPYEQHF. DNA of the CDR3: TGTGCCAGCAGTGCTACTAGCGGGCTCCCCTACGAGCAGCACTTC.

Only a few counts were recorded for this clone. CDR3 sequence reads: CASSQTISGNYEQYF. The CDR3 nucleotides read TGCGCCAGCAGCCAAACGATTAGCGGGAACTACGAGCAGTACTTC. This chain links TRBV4-3 with TRBJ2-7; TRBD2 aligns across 8 bases. Germline CDR1 is LGHNA and CDR2 is YSLEER. The CDR3 covers 15 residues. The junction had 6 bases not matched to a gene; V was cut back by 2 bases and J by 3 bases.

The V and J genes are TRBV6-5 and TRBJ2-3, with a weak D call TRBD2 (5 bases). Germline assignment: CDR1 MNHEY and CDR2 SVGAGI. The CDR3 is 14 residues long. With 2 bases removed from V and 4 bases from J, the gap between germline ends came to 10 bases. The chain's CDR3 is CASSYRRAADTQYF. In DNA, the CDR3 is TGTGCCAGCAGTTACCGGCGGGCCGCAGATACGCAGTATTTT.

The CDR3 is CASSETPGNTEAFF. CDR3 in DNA: TGTGCCAGCTCGGAGACTCCGGGGAACACTGAAGCTTTCTTT. The chain joins TRBV18 to TRBJ1-1; no reliable D call. Germline CDR1 is KGHSH and CDR2 is LQKENI. CDR3 length equals 14 residues. V shed 6 bases and J shed 1 base, with 12 bases lying between them.

This CDR3 is CASSEGSGGKDTQYF. The CDR3 DNA reads TGTGCCAGCAGTGAGGGGAGCGGGGGTAAAGATACGCAGTATTTT. V usage is TRBV2 and J usage is TRBJ2-3, with 8 bases fitting TRBD2. Germline values: CDR1 SNHLY, CDR2 FYNNEI. The length of the CDR3 is 15 residues. Germline trimming cut 3 bases from V and 5 bases from J; bases unmatched to any gene: 7.

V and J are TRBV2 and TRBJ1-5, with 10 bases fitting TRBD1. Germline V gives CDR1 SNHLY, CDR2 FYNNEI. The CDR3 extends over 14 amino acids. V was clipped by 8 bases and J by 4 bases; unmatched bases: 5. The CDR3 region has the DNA TGTGCCAGCGCCGGGACAGGGGAGAATCAGCCCCAGCATTTT. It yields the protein CASAGTGENQPQHF.

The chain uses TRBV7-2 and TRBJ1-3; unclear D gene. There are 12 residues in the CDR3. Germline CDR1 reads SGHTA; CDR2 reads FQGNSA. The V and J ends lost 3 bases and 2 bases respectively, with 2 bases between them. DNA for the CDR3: TGTGCCAGCAGCTTCGCTGGAAACACCATATATTTT. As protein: CASSFAGNTIYF.

The CDR3 protein is CASSQIYDRSIDYGYTF. CDR3 DNA: TGTGCCAGCTCACAAATCTATGACAGGAGTATCGACTATGGCTACACCTTC. The chain employs TRBV18 and TRBJ1-2; D is possibly TRBD1 (6 bases). Germline V gene sequence: CDR1 KGHSH, CDR2 LQKENI. The V end lost 4 bases, the J end lost 3 bases, and 21 bases lay between the germline ends. The CDR3 is 17 amino acids.